Listed below are T cell receptor beta chains from one sample, sequenced in a study of cytomegalovirus exposure and HLA in healthy donors. Profiling relied on immunoSEQ multiplex PCR, and the TCRdb table lists in-frame clones only, not all of them. The sample lists fewer than 250,000 clones, about 80% occurring once. Sequencing input: PBMCs. The receptors stem from a woman aged 40-49 years in good health and CMV-seronegative. The CDR3 runs from the conserved cysteine through the conserved F or W. Fields, in order: CDR3 protein, CDR3 DNA, D gene, V gene, J gene. D genes are given only for firm matches.

cdr3_aa: CASSLITSGINEQFF; cdr3_nt: TGTGCCAGCAGCTTGATCACTAGCGGCATCAATGAGCAGTTCTTC; d_call: TRBD2; v_call: TRBV5-5; j_call: TRBJ2-1
cdr3_aa: CAIRQGLNTEAFF; cdr3_nt: TGTGCCATCAGACAGGGGTTGAACACTGAAGCTTTCTTT; d_call: TRBD1; v_call: TRBV10-3; j_call: TRBJ1-1
cdr3_aa: CASSDGREAEAFF; cdr3_nt: TGTGCCAGCAGTGATGGGCGGGAGGCTGAAGCTTTCTTT; d_call: -; v_call: TRBV25-1; j_call: TRBJ1-1
cdr3_aa: CAISESAGEGTQYF; cdr3_nt: TGTGCCATCAGTGAGTCGGCGGGAGAGGGTACGCAGTATTTT; d_call: TRBD2; v_call: TRBV10-3; j_call: TRBJ2-3
cdr3_aa: CASSQEASRQGEQFF; cdr3_nt: TGCGCCAGCAGCCAAGAGGCTAGCCGCCAAGGGGAGCAGTTCTTC; d_call: -; v_call: TRBV4-1; j_call: TRBJ2-1
cdr3_aa: CASSAQGVGEQYF; cdr3_nt: TGTGCCAGCAGCGCACAGGGGGTAGGCGAGCAGTACTTC; d_call: TRBD1; v_call: TRBV7-3; j_call: TRBJ2-7
cdr3_aa: CASSRFSGGANYGYTF; cdr3_nt: TGTGCCAGCAGCCGCTTCTCAGGGGGAGCTAACTATGGCTACACCTTC; d_call: TRBD1; v_call: TRBV4-2; j_call: TRBJ1-2
cdr3_aa: CASSRQVGLNTEAFF; cdr3_nt: TGTGCCAGTAGTAGACAGGTGGGTTTGAACACTGAAGCTTTCTTT; d_call: -; v_call: TRBV19; j_call: TRBJ1-1
cdr3_aa: CASSQDPATNEKLFF; cdr3_nt: TGCGCCAGCAGCCAAGACCCTGCAACTAATGAAAAACTGTTTTTT; d_call: -; v_call: TRBV4-3; j_call: TRBJ1-4
cdr3_aa: CASSLGGDTGELFF; cdr3_nt: TGCGCCAGCAGCTTGGGGGGAGACACCGGGGAGCTGTTTTTT; d_call: -; v_call: TRBV5-1; j_call: TRBJ2-2
cdr3_aa: CAWNRVRISGETQYF; cdr3_nt: TGTGCCTGGAACCGCGTTCGGATATCGGGGGAGACCCAGTACTTC; d_call: -; v_call: TRBV30; j_call: TRBJ2-5
cdr3_aa: CASSRTVNTGELFF; cdr3_nt: TGTGCCAGCAGCCGGACAGTGAACACCGGGGAGCTGTTTTTT; d_call: -; v_call: TRBV7-3; j_call: TRBJ2-2
cdr3_aa: CASGWGGGAGADTQYF; cdr3_nt: TGTGCCAGCGGCTGGGGCGGGGGGGCGGGCGCAGATACGCAGTATTTT; d_call: TRBD2; v_call: TRBV7-2; j_call: TRBJ2-3
cdr3_aa: CASSYSGRVETQYF; cdr3_nt: TGTGCCAGCAGTTACAGCGGGAGGGTGGAGACCCAGTACTTC; d_call: TRBD2; v_call: TRBV6-5; j_call: TRBJ2-5